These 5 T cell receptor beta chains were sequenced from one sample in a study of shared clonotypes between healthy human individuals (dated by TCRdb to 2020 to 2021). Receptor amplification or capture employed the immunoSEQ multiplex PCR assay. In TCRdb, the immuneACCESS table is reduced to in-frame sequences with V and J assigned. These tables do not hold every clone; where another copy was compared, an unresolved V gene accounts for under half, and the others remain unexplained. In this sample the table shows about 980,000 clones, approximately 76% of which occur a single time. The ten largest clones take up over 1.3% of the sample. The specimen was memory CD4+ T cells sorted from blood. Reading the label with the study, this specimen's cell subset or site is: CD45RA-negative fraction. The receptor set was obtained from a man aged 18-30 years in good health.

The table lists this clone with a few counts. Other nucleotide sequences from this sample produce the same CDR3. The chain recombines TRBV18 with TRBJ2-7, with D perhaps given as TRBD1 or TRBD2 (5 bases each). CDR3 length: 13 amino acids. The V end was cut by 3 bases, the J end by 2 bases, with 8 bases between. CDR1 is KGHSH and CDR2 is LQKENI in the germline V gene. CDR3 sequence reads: CASSPGAPYEQYF. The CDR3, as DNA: TGTGCCAGCTCACCCGGGGCCCCCTACGAGCAGTACTTC.

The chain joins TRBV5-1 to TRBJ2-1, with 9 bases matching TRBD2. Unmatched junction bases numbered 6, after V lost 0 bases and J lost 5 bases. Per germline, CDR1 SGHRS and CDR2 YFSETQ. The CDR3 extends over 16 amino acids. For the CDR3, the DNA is TGCGCCAGCAGCTTGGCCGGGACTAGCCTCGACAATGAGCAGTTCTTC. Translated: CASSLAGTSLDNEQFF.

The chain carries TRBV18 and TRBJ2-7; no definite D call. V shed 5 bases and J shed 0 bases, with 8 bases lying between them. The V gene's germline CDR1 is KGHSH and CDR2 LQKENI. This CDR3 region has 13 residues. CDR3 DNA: TGTGCCAGCTCAGACGTGCTCTCCTACGAGCAGTACTTC. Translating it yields CASSDVLSYEQYF.

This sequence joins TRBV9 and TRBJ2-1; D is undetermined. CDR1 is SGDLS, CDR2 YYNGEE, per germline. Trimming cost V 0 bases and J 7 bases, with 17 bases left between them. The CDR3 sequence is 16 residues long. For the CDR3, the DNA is TGTGCCAGCAGCGTAGCCCTAGATATCATAGGAAATGAGCAGTTCTTC. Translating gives CASSVALDIIGNEQFF.

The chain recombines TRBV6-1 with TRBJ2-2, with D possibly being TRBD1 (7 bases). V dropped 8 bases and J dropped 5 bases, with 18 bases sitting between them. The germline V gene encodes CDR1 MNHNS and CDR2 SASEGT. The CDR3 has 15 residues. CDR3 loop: CASGHGTAGTGELFF. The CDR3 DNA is TGTGCCAGCGGACACGGGACAGCGGGTACCGGGGAGCTGTTTTTT.